This T cell receptor beta chain was found in a study of blood T cell repertoires in COVID-19. Turning to the study itself: PBMCs, B-cell-depleted T cells, or T cells provided the cDNA or gDNA that made up the material.

The germline V and J ends were trimmed by 2 bases and 1 base, with 11 bases remaining between them. The CDR3 has 14 residues. Germline CDR1 reads GTSNPN; CDR2 reads SVGIG (reference sequence). TCRdb's table, derived via immunoSEQ multiplex PCR, lists solely in-frame clones and lacks some. The sample carries tens of thousands of clones, about 80% recorded once. This clone was detected once. Sequenced: peripheral blood. V is TRBV30 and J is TRBJ1-1, with TRBD1 as a possible D gene (5 bases). This clonotype was obtained from an older man with acute or convalescent COVID-19. CDR3 nucleotides: TGTGCCTGGAGTCCCGGACACGGGAACACTGAAGCTTTCTTT. This sequence encodes CAWSPGHGNTEAFF.